The rows below give T cell receptor beta chains drawn from one sample of a study of OX40 agonist ivuxolimab in advanced cancers. Only in-frame clones appear in the TCRdb table, and some are missing; sequencing was by immunoSEQ multiplex PCR. The repertoire has over 45,000 clones, about 86% of them found once; the top ten carry 1%. The sample was CD4+ or CD8+ T cells sorted from blood, taken in a trial of the OX40 agonist ivuxolimab. The receptors were gathered from an adult with an advanced solid tumor such as melanoma, head and neck, liver or kidney cancer. Both conserved end residues are part of each CDR3. Each record gives: CDR3 protein, CDR3 DNA, D gene, J gene, V gene, clone size. A D gene is named only where the DNA matches it firmly. For some rows the clone size is stated as once, few or many, or as a class when expanded; others skip it.

CDR3: CASRAGTGNTEAFF; DNA: TGTGCCAGCAGAGCCGGGACAGGGAACACTGAAGCTTTCTTT; D: TRBD1; J: TRBJ1-1; V: TRBV6-1; size: NA
CDR3: CASSFTGGGLTDYGYTF; DNA: TGTGCCAGCAGCTTCACAGGGGGCGGACTGACGGACTATGGCTACACCTTC; D: TRBD1; J: TRBJ1-2; V: TRBV11-2; size: NA
CDR3: CASSLVWLGQGSSPLHF; DNA: TGTGCCAGCAGCTTAGTATGGTTGGGGCAGGGTTCTTCACCCCTCCACTTT; D: NA; J: TRBJ1-6; V: TRBV7-2; size: NA
CDR3: CASSSTGSDYGYTF; DNA: TGTGCCAGCAGCTCCACAGGGAGTGACTATGGCTACACCTTC; D: NA; J: TRBJ1-2; V: TRBV5-6; size: NA
CDR3: CASSPSIGPREKLFF; DNA: TGTGCCAGCTCACCTAGCATAGGGCCTCGGGAAAAACTGTTTTTT; D: NA; J: TRBJ1-4; V: TRBV18; size: once
CDR3: CASSRGLAGGSYEQYF; DNA: TGTGCCAGCAGCCGGGGACTAGCGGGGGGGTCCTACGAGCAGTACTTC; D: TRBD2; J: TRBJ2-7; V: TRBV25-1; size: NA
CDR3: CASSLTGGTEAFF; DNA: TGTGCCAGCTCTCTAACAGGGGGCACTGAAGCTTTCTTT; D: TRBD1; J: TRBJ1-1; V: TRBV18; size: once
CDR3: CASSLRTVGEKLFF; DNA: TGTGCCAGCAGCCTAAGGACAGTGGGGGAAAAACTGTTTTTT; D: NA; J: TRBJ1-4; V: TRBV5-5; size: NA
CDR3: CASSVLRENTEAFF; DNA: TGTGCCAGCTCAGTCTTAAGGGAGAACACTGAAGCTTTCTTT; D: NA; J: TRBJ1-1; V: TRBV2; size: NA
CDR3: CASTRDINNYVLTF; DNA: TGTGCCAGCACCCGGGACATAAATAACTACGTCCTGACTTTC; D: NA; J: TRBJ2-6; V: TRBV6-1; size: NA
CDR3: CAWSVGGNNQPQHF; DNA: TGTGCCTGGAGTGTAGGGGGGAACAATCAGCCCCAGCATTTT; D: NA; J: TRBJ1-5; V: TRBV30; size: NA
CDR3: CASSPSGGAGETQYF; DNA: TGTGCCAGCAGCCCTAGCGGGGGGGCCGGGGAGACCCAGTACTTC; D: TRBD2; J: TRBJ2-5; V: TRBV11-2; size: NA
CDR3: CASSDRGNQPQHF; DNA: TGTGCCAGCAGTGACAGGGGCAATCAGCCCCAGCATTTT; D: NA; J: TRBJ1-5; V: TRBV6-1; size: NA
CDR3: CASSYYIGVNYGYTF; DNA: TGTGCCAGCAGTTACTACATAGGAGTCAACTATGGCTACACCTTC; D: NA; J: TRBJ1-2; V: TRBV6-5; size: NA
CDR3: CASRPQEYLEAFF; DNA: TGTGCCAGCAGACCACAGGAATACCTCGAAGCTTTCTTT; D: NA; J: TRBJ1-1; V: TRBV6-5; size: NA
CDR3: CASREGLAVRAQYF; DNA: TGTGCCAGCAGGGAGGGACTAGCGGTACGGGCCCAGTACTTC; D: TRBD2; J: TRBJ2-5; V: TRBV2; size: NA
CDR3: CASSLNPDRYGYTF; DNA: TGCGCCAGCAGCCTAAACCCCGACAGGTATGGCTACACCTTC; D: NA; J: TRBJ1-2; V: TRBV5-1; size: NA
CDR3: CASSLGVETQYF; DNA: TGTGCCAGCAGCTTAGGGGTGGAGACCCAGTACTTC; D: NA; J: TRBJ2-5; V: TRBV7-9; size: NA
CDR3: CASGLAQGNEQFF; DNA: TGTGCTAGTGGTCTCGCACAGGGAAATGAGCAGTTCTTC; D: NA; J: TRBJ2-1; V: TRBV12-5; size: NA
CDR3: CASSLSGPEAFF; DNA: TGTGCCAGCAGTTTAAGTGGGCCTGAAGCTTTCTTT; D: NA; J: TRBJ1-1; V: TRBV28; size: NA
CDR3: CASSRDREALRAFF; DNA: TGTGCCAGCTCAAGGGACAGGGAGGCACTGAGGGCTTTCTTT; D: TRBD1; J: TRBJ1-1; V: TRBV18; size: NA
CDR3: CASVRDGGSGNTIYF; DNA: TGTGCCAGCGTTCGGGACGGGGGCTCTGGAAACACCATATATTTT; D: NA; J: TRBJ1-3; V: TRBV6-1; size: NA
CDR3: CASSNPSTSGANVLTF; DNA: TGTGCCAGTAGTAACCCCTCGACCTCTGGGGCCAACGTCCTGACTTTC; D: NA; J: TRBJ2-6; V: TRBV19; size: NA
CDR3: CASSLEVLASTGELFF; DNA: TGCGCCAGCAGCTTGGAGGTACTAGCGAGCACCGGGGAGCTGTTTTTT; D: TRBD2; J: TRBJ2-2; V: TRBV5-1; size: NA
CDR3: CASSPLDGRDYGYTF; DNA: TGTGCCAGCTCACCGCTCGACGGACGAGACTATGGCTACACCTTC; D: NA; J: TRBJ1-2; V: TRBV18; size: NA
CDR3: CASSSTGVGSPLHF; DNA: TGTGCCAGCAGTTCGACAGGGGTTGGATCACCCCTCCACTTT; D: TRBD1; J: TRBJ1-6; V: TRBV6-5; size: NA
CDR3: CASSGLAGVTAQETQYF; DNA: TGTGCCAGCTCAGGACTAGCGGGAGTTACTGCCCAAGAGACCCAGTACTTC; D: TRBD2; J: TRBJ2-5; V: TRBV18; size: NA
CDR3: CASSPGRTGNTIYF; DNA: TGTGCCAGCAGCCCGGGACGGACTGGAAACACCATATATTTT; D: NA; J: TRBJ1-3; V: TRBV6-5; size: NA
CDR3: CASSDRFGVEKLFF; DNA: TGTGCCAGTAGTGACCGGTTCGGGGTTGAAAAACTGTTTTTT; D: NA; J: TRBJ1-4; V: TRBV19; size: NA
CDR3: CASSESRDSKAFF; DNA: TGCGCCAGCAGTGAGTCTAGGGACAGCAAAGCTTTCTTT; D: TRBD1; J: TRBJ1-1; V: TRBV10-1; size: NA
CDR3: CASSPNRGNSPLHF; DNA: TGTGCCAGCTCCCCGAACAGGGGAAATTCACCCCTCCACTTT; D: TRBD1; J: TRBJ1-6; V: TRBV27; size: NA
CDR3: CASSVGERQPQHF; DNA: TGTGCCAGCTCAGTAGGGGAGAGGCAGCCCCAGCATTTT; D: NA; J: TRBJ1-5; V: TRBV18; size: NA
CDR3: CASSLLQGMFTEAFF; DNA: TGCGCCAGCAGCCTACTACAGGGGATGTTCACTGAAGCTTTCTTT; D: TRBD1; J: TRBJ1-1; V: TRBV5-1; size: NA
CDR3: CASSQDYGRLRYNEQFF; DNA: TGTGCCAGCAGCCAAGATTACGGGCGTTTACGGTACAATGAGCAGTTCTTC; D: NA; J: TRBJ2-1; V: TRBV14; size: NA
CDR3: CASSQTGTGSPRGNTIYF; DNA: TGTGCCAGTAGTCAAACGGGGACAGGGTCACCGAGAGGAAACACCATATATTTT; D: TRBD1; J: TRBJ1-3; V: TRBV19; size: NA
CDR3: CASSFRVQGVLSGANVLTF; DNA: TGTGCCAGCAGCTTCCGTGTGCAGGGGGTGCTCTCTGGGGCCAACGTCCTGACTTTC; D: TRBD1; J: TRBJ2-6; V: TRBV7-9; size: NA
CDR3: CAISESQDLNTEAFF; DNA: TGTGCCATCAGTGAGAGTCAGGATTTGAACACTGAAGCTTTCTTT; D: NA; J: TRBJ1-1; V: TRBV10-3; size: NA
CDR3: CASSTPGQGISKQFF; DNA: TGTGCCAGCAGTACTCCGGGACAGGGTATCTCTAAGCAGTTCTTC; D: TRBD1; J: TRBJ2-1; V: TRBV6-5; size: NA
CDR3: CASSLNLAANSYEQYF; DNA: TGTGCCAGCAGCTTAAATCTTGCGGCGAACTCCTACGAGCAGTACTTC; D: NA; J: TRBJ2-7; V: TRBV5-4; size: NA